Following are 23 T cell receptor beta chains from one sample sequenced in a study of neoadjuvant anti-PD-1 for oral cavity cancer. Sequencing used immunoSEQ multiplex PCR; TCRdb keeps in-frame clones, though not all of them. The data hold some 17,000 clones, with 50% to 65% observed a single time. Sequenced material: PBMCs, taken before nivolumab (anti-PD-1) treatment. The receptors were sampled from a person aged 35-79 years with oral cavity squamous cell carcinoma.

This clone was seen a few times. This chain links TRBV19 with TRBJ1-5, with 8 bases identical to TRBD1. This CDR3 has 13 amino acids. J was trimmed by 11 bases and V by 3 bases; bases with no gene match: 6. Germline V gene sequence: CDR1 LNHDA, CDR2 SQIVND (reference sequence). The CDR3 DNA reads TGTGCCAGTAGTATCCCAGGGGGCAAGTCCCAGCATTTT. Its protein product is CASSIPGGKSQHF.

This sequence joins TRBV11-3 and TRBJ2-7, with 8 bases fitting TRBD1. This CDR3 has 13 amino acids. The germline V gene encodes CDR1 SGHNT and CDR2 YENEEA. The V and J ends lost 5 bases and 5 bases, in that order; junction bases with no gene match: 5. In nucleotides, the CDR3 is TGTGCCAGCAGCCCAGGACAGGGCCACGAGCAGTACTTC. As protein: CASSPGQGHEQYF.

This CDR3 reads CASRDRAPDTQYF. The DNA of the CDR3 is TGTGCCAGCAGGGACAGGGCCCCAGATACGCAGTATTTT. The rearrangement joins TRBV2 to TRBJ2-3, with 8 bases identical to TRBD1. J gave up 4 bases and V 6 bases, and 3 bases lay outside the gene matches. This CDR3 has 13 residues. Germline V gene lookup returns CDR1 SNHLY and CDR2 FYNNEI.

The chain employs TRBV7-2 and TRBJ1-5; 10 nucleotides agree with TRBD1. J lost 6 bases, V lost 3 bases, and 2 bases had no gene match. In germline, CDR1 is SGHTA, CDR2 FQGNSA. This CDR3 is 14 amino acids long. The chain's CDR3 is CASSLRDRGQPQHF. The CDR3 DNA sequence: TGTGCCAGCAGCTTGCGGGACAGGGGTCAGCCCCAGCATTTT.

CDR3 DNA: TGCGCCAGCAGCCAATCACCTGGGACTAGCGGGAGACCATACGAGCAGTACTTC. This translates into CASSQSPGTSGRPYEQYF. The chain has TRBV4-1 and TRBJ2-7, with 14 positions matching TRBD2. Germline CDR1 is MGHRA and CDR2 is YSYEKL. After removal of 2 bases from V and 4 bases from J, the junction contained 10 bases not matched to a gene. There are 18 residues in the CDR3.

In this sample, this clone turned up once. This chain joins TRBV27 and TRBJ2-7; D is perhaps TRBD1 (6 bases). The CDR3 has 14 amino acids. Deletions cut 4 bases from V and 1 base from J, with 11 bases between. Germline V gives CDR1 MNHEY, CDR2 SMNVEV (reference sequence). The CDR3 DNA follows: TGTGCCAGCAGTTCGACAGGTCCTTCCTACGAGCAGTACTTC. Encoded protein: CASSSTGPSYEQYF.

The V call is TRBV2, the J call TRBJ2-5, with TRBD2 as a possible D gene (5 bases). This CDR3 is 14 amino acids long. V dropped 3 bases and J dropped 7 bases, with 15 bases sitting between them. CDR1 is SNHLY and CDR2 is FYNNEI in the germline V gene. The CDR3 region is CASSDSSSSGTQYF. The CDR3 nucleotides are TGTGCCAGCAGTGACTCTAGCTCTTCGGGGACCCAGTACTTC.

The genes are TRBV10-3 and TRBJ1-5, with TRBD1 as a possible D gene (6 bases). This CDR3 contains 16 residues. The germline gives CDR1 ENHRY, CDR2 SYGVKD. The V and J ends lost 2 bases and 6 bases respectively, with 17 bases between them. The CDR3 DNA sequence: TGTGCCATCAGTGAGGGGGACAAAGTACGGGGTCAGCCCCAGCATTTT. Translated: CAISEGDKVRGQPQHF.

This chain uses TRBV6-5 with TRBJ1-4, with D possibly TRBD1 on 6 matching bases. V gave up 2 bases and J gave up 3 bases, with 7 bases separating them. This CDR3 is built from 14 residues. Looked up from germline, CDR1 is MNHEY and CDR2 is SVGAGI. This CDR3 is CASSYGQPNEKLFF. CDR3 in DNA: TGTGCCAGCAGTTACGGACAGCCTAATGAAAAACTGTTTTTT.

This chain connects TRBV6-6 to TRBJ2-7; D unresolved. Trimming took 1 base from V and 0 from J, leaving 13 bases between them. CDR1 and CDR2 (germline): MNHNY, SVGAGI (reference sequence). This CDR3 is built from 16 residues. This CDR3 is CASSYFTLTYSYEQYF. Written as DNA, the CDR3 is TGTGCCAGCAGTTACTTCACCCTGACGTACTCCTACGAGCAGTACTTC.

The V call is TRBV30, the J call TRBJ2-2; TRBD1 might be the D (6 bases). The CDR3 loop spans 13 amino acids. CDR1 and CDR2 (germline): GTSNPN, SVGIG (reference sequence). Trimming shortened V by 2 bases and J by 8 bases, and 12 bases separated the two germline ends. Here the CDR3 reads CAWSKQGTGELFF. In DNA, the CDR3 is TGTGCCTGGAGTAAACAGGGAACGGGGGAGCTGTTTTTT.

The chain combines TRBV2 with TRBJ2-3, with 7 bases lining up with TRBD1. From germline, CDR1 is SNHLY and CDR2 FYNNEI. Losses at the gene ends were 2 bases for V and 2 bases for J; bases not matched to a gene: 1. The CDR3 runs to 14 residues. CDR3 region: CASSEQGVTDTQYF. CDR3 coding DNA: TGTGCCAGCAGTGAACAGGGGGTCACAGATACGCAGTATTTT. Supplemented by reference TRBV2 and TRBJ2-3, the full variable domain reads EPEVTQTPSHQVTQMGQEVILRCVPISNHLYFYWYRQILGQKVEFLVSFYNNEISEKSEIFDDQFSVERPDGSNFTLKIRSTKLEDSAMYFCASSEQGVTDTQYFGPGTRLTVL.

This clone appeared once. The gene calls are TRBV6-5 and TRBJ2-2; D possibly corresponds to TRBD2 (6 bases). There are 12 residues in the CDR3. V was shortened by 8 bases and J by 5 bases, with 9 bases between the two germline ends. The germline gives CDR1 MNHEY, CDR2 SVGAGI. This CDR3 is CASLRETGELFF. The CDR3 bases are TGTGCCAGCCTCCGGGAGACCGGGGAGCTGTTTTTT.

The chain links TRBV11-3 to TRBJ2-3; D may be TRBD1 (5 bases). The CDR3 has 12 residues. V gave up 5 bases and J gave up 4 bases, with 7 bases separating them. The V gene's germline CDR1 is SGHNT and CDR2 YENEEA. The CDR3 coding sequence is TGTGCCAGCAGCGTCAGGGCAGATACGCAGTATTTT. Translation gives CASSVRADTQYF.

The rearrangement links TRBV2 to TRBJ2-4; 7 positions agree with TRBD1. The CDR3 runs to 13 residues. J was trimmed by 3 bases and V by 7 bases; bases with no gene match: 3. From germline, CDR1 is SNHLY and CDR2 FYNNEI. CDR3 nucleotides: TGTGCCAGCACCCGGGACAGCAAAAACATTCAGTACTTC. Its protein is CASTRDSKNIQYF.

This clone has a single count. The V and J genes are TRBV11-3 and TRBJ2-2; possibly TRBD1 for D (6 bases). Trimming took off 3 bases at V and 5 bases at J, with 7 bases between the two ends. The CDR3 length is 13 residues. Germline CDR1 reads SGHNT; CDR2 reads YENEEA. CDR3 DNA sequence: TGTGCCAGCAGCTTGAGGGGGACCGGGGAGCTGTTTTTT. Residues: CASSLRGTGELFF.

The V call is TRBV5-6, the J call TRBJ1-4; perhaps TRBD1 as D (5 bases). The V and J ends lost 4 bases and 7 bases respectively, with 14 bases between them. Germline V gene sequence: CDR1 SGHDT, CDR2 YYEEEE. This CDR3 has 14 amino acids. For the CDR3, the DNA is TGTGCCAGCAGCCCCCGGGACGGGCGTGAAAAACTGTTTTTT. Translated, it gives CASSPRDGREKLFF.

The chain carries TRBV6-5 and TRBJ1-5; no firm D call. The CDR3 has 12 residues. With 6 bases removed from V and 5 bases from J, the gap between germline ends came to 8 bases. The V gene's germline CDR1 is MNHEY and CDR2 SVGAGI. The chain's CDR3 is CASRDGYQPQHF. The DNA for the CDR3 is TGTGCCAGCAGGGACGGGTATCAGCCCCAGCATTTT.

This clone was seen a handful of times. The chain recombines TRBV6-4 with TRBJ1-4; 7 bases map to TRBD1. V lost 6 bases, J lost 10 bases, and 14 bases stayed unmatched. The CDR3 is 15 amino acids. Per germline, CDR1 MRHNA and CDR2 SNTAGT. The CDR3 region has the DNA TGTGCCAGCAGGGAACAGGGGTCTCCCCTCGGAAAACTGTTTTTT. As protein: CASREQGSPLGKLFF.

The rearrangement uses TRBV5-6 and TRBJ2-7; D possibly matches TRBD1 or TRBD2 (5 bases each). Germline lookup yields CDR1 SGHDT and CDR2 YYEEEE. V gave up 4 bases and J gave up 0 bases, with 17 bases separating them. There are 16 residues in the CDR3. The CDR3 nucleotides read TGTGCCAGCAGCACCAGGGACCGAATGAGCTCCTACGAGCAGTACTTC. Its protein product is CASSTRDRMSSYEQYF.

This sequence joins TRBV25-1 and TRBJ1-5; TRBD1 aligns across 8 bases. V lost 3 bases and J lost 1; bases outside the gene matches: 2. Looked up from germline, CDR1 is MGHDK and CDR2 is SYGVNS. This CDR3 has 15 amino acids. This chain's CDR3 is CASSDQGASNQPQHF. The CDR3 region has the DNA TGTGCCAGCAGTGATCAGGGGGCGAGCAATCAGCCCCAGCATTTT.

V usage is TRBV14 and J usage is TRBJ1-1; maybe TRBD1 (6 bases). V was shortened by 1 base and J by 4 bases, with 7 bases between the two germline ends. Germline assignment: CDR1 SGHDN and CDR2 FVKESK. This CDR3 has 13 amino acids. The CDR3 protein is CASSQGTVTEAFF. In DNA form, the CDR3 reads TGTGCCAGCAGCCAAGGGACAGTCACTGAAGCTTTCTTT.

The chain links TRBV6-5 to TRBJ2-7; D is uncertain. V lost 2 bases to trimming and J lost 7 bases, with 9 bases between them. The CDR3 extends over 12 amino acids. Germline V CDR1 and CDR2: MNHEY, SVGAGI. The CDR3 is CASSYDLKEQYF. The DNA for the CDR3 is TGTGCCAGCAGTTACGATTTGAAAGAGCAGTACTTC.